A single sample is the source of the 25 T cell receptor beta chains below, sequenced in a study of blood T cell repertoires in COVID-19. The protocol was immunoSEQ multiplex PCR, while the TCRdb copy is restricted to in-frame clones and leaves out a portion. Altogether over 75,000 clones are present, almost 90% being singletons, with the ten largest covering around 2.1%. Sequencing was carried out using peripheral blood. Source of these receptors: a man aged 45-65 years with COVID-19, enrolled during active disease.

The V call is TRBV19, the J call TRBJ1-2, with D possibly matching TRBD1 (5 bases). The CDR3 sequence is 13 residues long. The germline gives CDR1 LNHDA, CDR2 SQIVND (reference sequence). Trimming removed 5 bases from V and 3 bases from J, with 10 bases in between. In DNA, the CDR3 is TGTGCCAGTAGTCCCATCAGGGACTATGGCTACACCTTC. Translating it yields CASSPIRDYGYTF. Filled out from reference TRBV19 and TRBJ1-2, the complete variable domain reads DGGITQSPKYLFRKEGQNVTLSCEQNLNHDAMYWYRQDPGQGLRLIYYSQIVNDFQKGDIAEGYSVSREKKESFPLTVTSAQKNPTAFYLCASSPIRDYGYTFGSGTRLTVV.

This chain links TRBV9 with TRBJ2-1; no definite D call. The V gene lost 3 bases and the J gene lost 8 bases, with 12 bases spanning the gap. CDR1 SGDLS and CDR2 YYNGEE come from the germline V gene. The CDR3 covers 13 residues. CDR3 amino acids: CASSAEAWDEQFF. The CDR3 DNA sequence: TGTGCCAGCAGCGCTGAGGCCTGGGATGAGCAGTTCTTC.

CDR3 in amino acids: CASSLGARDRVSEAFF. As DNA, the CDR3 is TGTGCCAGCAGCTTGGGTGCCCGGGACAGGGTTTCTGAAGCTTTCTTT. The V and J genes are TRBV5-4 and TRBJ1-1; 9 nucleotides match TRBD1. V shed 0 bases and J 6 bases; nucleotides not matched to a gene: 9. This CDR3 has 16 residues. The V gene's germline CDR1 is SGHNT and CDR2 YYREEE (reference sequence).

A single count supports this clone. V is TRBV10-2 and J is TRBJ2-7, with a possible D match to TRBD1 (6 bases). The V end lost 6 bases, the J end lost 3 bases, and 9 bases lay between the germline ends. Germline V lookup: CDR1 WSHSY, CDR2 SAAADI. This CDR3 is built from 12 residues. For the CDR3, the DNA is TGCGCCAGCAGGAAGGGGGACTACGAGCAGTACTTC. It specifies CASRKGDYEQYF.

The gene calls are TRBV2 and TRBJ1-5; TRBD1 aligns across 8 bases. The CDR3 extends over 15 amino acids. J gave up 4 bases and V 7 bases, and 9 bases lay outside the gene matches. CDR1 and CDR2 (germline): SNHLY, FYNNEI. CDR3 sequence (DNA): TGTGCCAGCACCGCAGGGGGCGGGCGGAATCAGCCCCAGCATTTT. Its translation: CASTAGGGRNQPQHF.

The rearrangement uses TRBV2 and TRBJ1-4; D possibly corresponds to TRBD1 (5 bases). Per the germline V gene, CDR1 is SNHLY and CDR2 is FYNNEI. There are 14 residues in the CDR3. Trimming took off 5 bases at V and 8 bases at J, with 15 bases between the two ends. The chain's CDR3 is CASSLDSNLEKLFF. The CDR3 DNA sequence: TGTGCCAGCAGTCTAGACAGCAACCTGGAAAAACTGTTTTTT.

This rearrangement joins TRBV5-1 to TRBJ1-1; the D is unclear. CDR1 and CDR2 (germline): SGHRS, YFSETQ. V shed 0 bases and J shed 0 bases, with 6 bases lying between them. The CDR3 contains 14 residues. In DNA, the CDR3 is TGCGCCAGCAGCTTGGGTAGCTTGAACACTGAAGCTTTCTTT. Its translation is CASSLGSLNTEAFF.

The chain links TRBV4-3 to TRBJ2-7; possible D gene TRBD2, 6 bases. CDR1 LGHNA and CDR2 YSLEER come from the germline V gene. V shed 1 base and J shed 6 bases, with 10 bases lying between them. CDR3 length equals 13 residues. The CDR3 DNA reads as TGCGCCAGCAGCCAAGGACTAGTGGCCGAGCAGTACTTC. Translating gives CASSQGLVAEQYF.

CDR3 protein: CASKGFLVNEQFF. The DNA for the CDR3 is TGTGCCAGCAAGGGGTTTCTGGTCAATGAGCAGTTCTTC. This chain links TRBV6-5 with TRBJ2-1; D is perhaps TRBD1 (5 bases). Trimming removed 7 bases from V and 6 bases from J, with 13 bases in between. This CDR3 region has 13 residues. CDR1 is MNHEY, CDR2 SVGAGI, per germline.

The chain is built from TRBV10-3 and TRBJ1-6, with a tentative D call TRBD1 (6 bases). V was shortened by 0 bases and J by 7 bases, with 13 bases between the two germline ends. The CDR3 length is 16 residues. CDR1 and CDR2 (germline): ENHRY, SYGVKD. This CDR3 is CAISESVGQQNSPLHF. As DNA, the CDR3 is TGTGCCATCAGTGAGTCGGTTGGACAGCAAAATTCACCCCTCCACTTT.

V usage is TRBV5-5 and J usage is TRBJ2-7; TRBD1 matches at 11 bases. Per the germline V gene, CDR1 is SGHKS and CDR2 is YYEKEE (reference sequence). Unmatched junction bases numbered 8, after V lost 4 bases and J lost 2 bases. The CDR3 totals 16 residues. CDR3 sequence reads: CASSLSGTGGTYEQYF. The CDR3 DNA follows: TGTGCCAGCAGCCTCTCCGGGACAGGGGGGACCTACGAGCAGTACTTC.

V gene TRBV19 combines with J gene TRBJ2-1; TRBD2 agrees at 11 bases. Unmatched junction bases numbered 9, after V lost 6 bases and J lost 8 bases. Looked up from germline, CDR1 is LNHDA and CDR2 is SQIVND (reference sequence). The CDR3 length is 15 residues. This CDR3 is CASSRVGLADDEQFF. CDR3 DNA sequence: TGTGCCAGTAGCCGCGTGGGACTAGCGGACGATGAGCAGTTCTTC.

The rearrangement links TRBV5-1 to TRBJ2-2, with D uncertain. This CDR3 has 14 residues. V dropped 0 bases and J dropped 6 bases, with 9 bases sitting between them. CDR1 and CDR2 from the germline V gene are SGHRS and YFSETQ. The CDR3 DNA reads as TGCGCCAGCAGCTTGGCCTATAACGCCGGGGAGCTGTTTTTT. Amino acid sequence: CASSLAYNAGELFF.

This chain connects TRBV4-2 to TRBJ1-1; 7 bases map to TRBD1. The CDR3 length is 16 residues. Germline values: CDR1 LGHNA, CDR2 YNFKEQ. With 2 bases clipped from V and 3 bases from J, the junction kept 9 bases outside the gene matches. CDR3 in amino acids: CASSQPFTGADTEAFF. CDR3 sequence (DNA): TGTGCCAGCAGCCAACCTTTCACAGGGGCGGACACTGAAGCTTTCTTT.

The V call is TRBV23-1, the J call TRBJ2-2, with a possible D match to TRBD1 (5 bases). TRBV23-1 is marked as an open reading frame, function uncertain. With 3 bases removed from V and 1 base from J, the gap between germline ends came to 12 bases. The CDR3 covers 16 residues. The CDR3 spells CASSQRTSQNTGELFF. The CDR3 region has the DNA TGCGCCAGCAGTCAGAGGACATCGCAGAACACCGGGGAGCTGTTTTTT.

The chain recombines TRBV9 with TRBJ2-7; TRBD2 matches at 11 bases. The CDR3 runs to 15 residues. Germline V gene data show CDR1 as SGDLS and CDR2 as YYNGEE. V was clipped by 4 bases and J by 0 bases; unmatched bases: 3. The chain's CDR3 is CASSQGTSGSYEQYF. Written as DNA, the CDR3 is TGTGCCAGCAGCCAAGGGACTAGCGGCTCCTACGAGCAGTACTTC.

V and J are TRBV5-1 and TRBJ1-2, with TRBD1 as a possible D gene (5 bases). Trimming pared 0 bases from V and 4 bases from J, leaving 10 bases between. CDR1 and CDR2 from the germline V gene are SGHRS and YFSETQ. This CDR3 has 14 amino acids. The CDR3 here is CASSLAGGTYGYTF. The DNA for the CDR3 is TGCGCCAGCAGCTTGGCGGGGGGGACCTATGGCTACACCTTC.

For the CDR3, the DNA is TGTGCCAGCAGCCCCGTGCTGGCGGGAGCTACGCAGTATTTT. Amino acid sequence: CASSPVLAGATQYF. V and J are TRBV5-6 and TRBJ2-3; 7 positions match TRBD2. There are 14 residues in the CDR3. Germline V gene sequence: CDR1 SGHDT, CDR2 YYEEEE. Unmatched junction bases numbered 10, after V lost 4 bases and J lost 8 bases. Combining the CDR3 with reference TRBV5-6 and TRBJ2-3 gives the whole variable domain DAGVTQSPTHLIKTRGQQVTLRCSPKSGHDTVSWYQQALGQGPQFIFQYYEEEERQRGNFPDRFSGHQFPNYSSELNVNALLLGDSALYLCASSPVLAGATQYFGPGTRLTVL.

The rearrangement joins TRBV4-1 to TRBJ2-7; unclear D gene. The CDR3 totals 14 residues. Deletions cut 0 bases from V and 3 bases from J, with 9 bases between. Per germline, CDR1 MGHRA and CDR2 YSYEKL. This CDR3 reads CASSQESSFYEQYF. The DNA of the CDR3 is TGCGCCAGCAGCCAAGAAAGTAGTTTCTACGAGCAGTACTTC.

This clone was observed a single time. The chain is built from TRBV24-1 and TRBJ2-1; D possibly corresponds to TRBD2 (6 bases). This CDR3 region has 16 residues. V was cut by 4 bases and J by 7 bases, with 19 bases left in between. Per the germline V gene, CDR1 is KGHDR and CDR2 is SFDVKD. The CDR3 here is CATSDPRDFGRNEQFF. As DNA, the CDR3 is TGTGCCACCAGTGACCCCCGGGACTTTGGCAGGAATGAGCAGTTCTTC.

The V gene is TRBV2, the J gene TRBJ1-5; 8 nucleotides line up with TRBD1. This CDR3 spans 14 amino acids. The germline V gene encodes CDR1 SNHLY and CDR2 FYNNEI. Trimming cost V 6 bases and J 5 bases; bases outside gene matches: 6. The CDR3 DNA follows: TGTGCCAGCAGCAAACAGGGGGTGGATCAGCCCCAGCATTTT. Encoded protein: CASSKQGVDQPQHF.

This clone has only one observation. The chain carries TRBV3-1 (or the pseudogene TRBV3-2) and TRBJ2-7, with D maybe TRBD1 (6 bases). This CDR3 is built from 11 residues. Deletions cut 5 bases from V and 6 bases from J, with 8 bases between. Per the germline V gene, CDR1 is LGHDT and CDR2 is YNNKEL (reference sequence). This chain's CDR3 is CASSTGSEQYF. For the CDR3, the DNA is TGTGCCAGCAGCACAGGGAGCGAGCAGTACTTC.

This clone occurred once. V usage is TRBV19 and J usage is TRBJ2-7; 9 bases agree with TRBD1. Losses at the gene ends were 6 bases for V and 4 bases for J; bases not matched to a gene: 1. Germline CDR1 and CDR2: LNHDA and SQIVND (reference sequence). This CDR3 region has 12 residues. CDR3 DNA: TGTGCCAGTAGCGACAGGGGGTACGAGCAGTACTTC. As protein: CASSDRGYEQYF. The variable domain in full, with the rest retrieved from reference TRBV19 and TRBJ2-7, is DGGITQSPKYLFRKEGQNVTLSCEQNLNHDAMYWYRQDPGQGLRLIYYSQIVNDFQKGDIAEGYSVSREKKESFPLTVTSAQKNPTAFYLCASSDRGYEQYFGPGTRLTVT.

For the CDR3, the DNA is TGTGCCAGTAACGGGGGGCCCGGGGGCCACAATGAGCAGTTCTTC. Translated: CASNGGPGGHNEQFF. The rearrangement uses TRBV5-5 and TRBJ2-1; tentative D call: TRBD2 (7 bases). CDR1 is SGHKS and CDR2 is YYEKEE in the germline V gene (reference sequence). V lost 8 bases to trimming and J lost 5 bases, with 20 bases between them. The CDR3 consists of 15 residues.

This clone has a single count. The CDR3 coding sequence is TGTGCCAGTAGTATAGATCCCGGAGGACTAGGCATAGAAGATACGCAGTATTTT. Amino acids: CASSIDPGGLGIEDTQYF. The chain employs TRBV19 and TRBJ2-3; 7 nucleotides line up with TRBD2. The CDR3 spans 18 residues. Germline lookup yields CDR1 LNHDA and CDR2 SQIVND (reference sequence). V was pared by 0 bases and J by 5 bases, with 14 bases of the junction left unmatched.